This T cell receptor beta chain was found in a study of blood T cells in healthy people across ages. This clonotype appeared many times. From germline, CDR1 is MNHEY and CDR2 SVGAGI. The CDR3 has 13 residues. Unmatched junction bases numbered 4, after V lost 7 bases and J lost 3 bases. Using a J-beta primer mix together with a sample-barcoded 5' primer, a second PCR was run for roughly 7 to 11 cycles. TCRdb processed the 5' RACE reads anew with MiXCR; each CDR3 protein has one entry. The sample has some 890,000 distinct CDR3 sequences, 25% to 30% seen once. These data are also associated with another study on T cells of mothers and their children.

The chain is built from TRBV6-5 and TRBJ1-2; 8 nucleotides agree with TRBD1. Sequenced: blood. This sequence was found in a woman aged 40 to 50 in good health. The CDR3 DNA reads as TGTGCCAGCACCGTGGACAGGGACTATGGCTACACCTTC. It encodes CASTVDRDYGYTF.